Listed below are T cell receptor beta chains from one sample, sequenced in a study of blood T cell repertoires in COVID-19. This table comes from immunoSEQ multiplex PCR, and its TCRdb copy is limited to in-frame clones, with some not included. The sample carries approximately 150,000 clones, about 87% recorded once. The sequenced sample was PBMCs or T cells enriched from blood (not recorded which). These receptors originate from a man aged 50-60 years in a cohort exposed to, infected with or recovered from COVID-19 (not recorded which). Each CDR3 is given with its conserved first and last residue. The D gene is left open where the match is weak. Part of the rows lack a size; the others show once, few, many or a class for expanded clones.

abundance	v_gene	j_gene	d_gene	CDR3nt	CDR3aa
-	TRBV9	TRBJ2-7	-	TGTGCCAGCAGCGTAGGCGATAGGGGCGAGCAGTACTTC	CASSVGDRGEQYF
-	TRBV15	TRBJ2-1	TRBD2	TGTGCCACCAGCGGGGCTAGCGGCAACTCCTACAATGAGCAGTTCTTC	CATSGASGNSYNEQFF
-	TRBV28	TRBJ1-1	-	TGTGCCATCTCCTCGCCGGGACACTTCATGAACACTGAAGCTTTCTTT	CAISSPGHFMNTEAFF
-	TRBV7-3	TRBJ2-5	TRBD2	TGTGCCAGCAGCCCCGGACTAGCGGGGTCTTTCGAGACCCAGTACTTC	CASSPGLAGSFETQYF
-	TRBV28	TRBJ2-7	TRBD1	TGTGCCAGTCAAGCCTCCGGGACAGGGGGATACGAGCAGTACTTC	CASQASGTGGYEQYF
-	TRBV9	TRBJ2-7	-	TGTGCCAGCAGCGTGGGGGCGGTCGGCTCCTACGAGCAGTACTTC	CASSVGAVGSYEQYF
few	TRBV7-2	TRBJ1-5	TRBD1	TGTGCCAGCAGCACCCGACAGGGAGATCAGCCCCAGCATTTT	CASSTRQGDQPQHF
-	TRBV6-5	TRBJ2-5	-	TGTGCCAGCAGTTACTCGTGGGCAGGGCAAGAGACCCAGTACTTC	CASSYSWAGQETQYF
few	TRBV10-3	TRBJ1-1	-	TGTGCCATCAGTGAGACAGGGAATTCGAACACTGAAGCTTTCTTT	CAISETGNSNTEAFF
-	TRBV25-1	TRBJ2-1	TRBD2	TGTGCCAGCAGTGTTTCCCCTCTAGCGGGAGTCGGCAATGAGCAGTTCTTC	CASSVSPLAGVGNEQFF
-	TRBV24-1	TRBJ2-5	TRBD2	TGTGCCACCAGTGATCCGAGCGGGGGGGAGACCCAGTACTTC	CATSDPSGGETQYF
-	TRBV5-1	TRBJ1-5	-	TGCGCCAGCAGCTTGGACAGGGCGGCGGGTCAGCCCCAGCATTTT	CASSLDRAAGQPQHF
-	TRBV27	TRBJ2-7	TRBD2	TGTGCCAGCAGTTTGCGGGAGGGCCCCTACGAGCAGTACTTC	CASSLREGPYEQYF
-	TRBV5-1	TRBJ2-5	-	TGCGCCAGCAACCCTTCCCCGCCCGGGGAGACCCAGTACTTC	CASNPSPPGETQYF
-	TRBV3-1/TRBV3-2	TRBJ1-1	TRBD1	TGTGCCAGCAGCCTCAGACAGGGGTCGAACACTGAAGCTTTCTTT	CASSLRQGSNTEAFF
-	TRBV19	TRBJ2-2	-	TGTGCCAGTCATACCGGGACAATCACCGGGGAGCTGTTTTTT	CASHTGTITGELFF
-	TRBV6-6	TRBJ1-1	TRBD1	TGTGCCAGCAGTTACTGGGACAGGGAGGACACTGAAGCTTTCTTT	CASSYWDREDTEAFF
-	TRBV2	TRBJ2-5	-	TGTGCCAGCACCCCAGACTTTCAAGAGACCCAGTACTTC	CASTPDFQETQYF
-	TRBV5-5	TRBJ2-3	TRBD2	TGTGCCAGCAATCCTGGGGGGGGTGCTAGCACAGATACGCAGTATTTT	CASNPGGGASTDTQYF
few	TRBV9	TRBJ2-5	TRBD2	TGTGCCAGCAGCGTGGCCCCTGGAACTAGCGACGAGACCCAGTACTTC	CASSVAPGTSDETQYF
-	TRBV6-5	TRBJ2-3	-	TGTGCCAGCAGTTACGGCGGGACCTACACAGATACGCAGTATTTT	CASSYGGTYTDTQYF
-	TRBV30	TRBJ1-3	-	TGTGCCTGGAGTGCCCGACAGTACTCTGGAAACACCATATATTTT	CAWSARQYSGNTIYF